The next 6 T cell receptor beta chains were all read from a single sample in a study of CD8+ T cells in alopecia areata. Following extraction, RNA underwent reverse transcription to cDNA, which served as the sequencing template. Data came from immunoSEQ multiplex PCR; TCRdb stores just in-frame clones and leaves some out. Among approximately 110,000 clones listed, around 53% were seen once. The sample's treatment: oral pan-JAK inhibitor, 5-10 mg twice daily. The sequenced sample was CD8+ T cells sorted from blood, obtained at week 24, from a patient treated with tofacitinib. Receptors originate from a human donor with alopecia areata.

A single count supports this clone. The V gene is TRBV29-1, the J gene TRBJ2-5, with 7 bases matching TRBD1. V shed 3 bases, J shed 5 bases, and the junction held 9 bases outside the gene matches. CDR1 SQVTM and CDR2 ANQGSEA come from the germline V gene. The CDR3 runs 14 residues. The CDR3 DNA reads as TGCAGCGTTGACTGGTTAGGGGGCGGTGAGACCCAGTACTTC. Its protein product is CSVDWLGGGETQYF.

V usage is TRBV6-5 and J usage is TRBJ2-3; the D gene is possibly TRBD2 (5 bases). Germline CDR1 is MNHEY and CDR2 is SVGAGI. V shed 6 bases and J shed 6 bases, with 10 bases lying between them. This CDR3 region has 12 residues. CDR3: CASSPGEDTQYF. For the CDR3, the DNA is TGTGCCAGCAGCCCCGGGGAGGATACGCAGTATTTT.

This clone came up once. The rearrangement links TRBV13 to TRBJ2-3, with 10 positions matching TRBD2. The trim removed 5 bases at V and 4 bases at J, leaving 3 bases unmatched. The CDR3 has 14 amino acids. Germline CDR1 reads PRHDT; CDR2 reads FYEKMQ (reference sequence). The CDR3 here is CASSGLAVADTQYF. CDR3 bases: TGTGCCAGCAGCGGACTAGCGGTCGCAGATACGCAGTATTTT.

The rearrangement links TRBV19 to TRBJ1-5; D gene unclear. Germline V CDR1 and CDR2: LNHDA, SQIVND (reference sequence). CDR3 size: 16 residues. Deletions cut 1 base from V and 0 bases from J, with 10 bases between. CDR3 in amino acids: CASSIAKAYSNQPQHF. DNA of the CDR3: TGTGCCAGTAGTATAGCCAAGGCTTATAGCAATCAGCCCCAGCATTTT.

The chain couples TRBV30 to TRBJ2-1; D possibly corresponds to TRBD1 (6 bases). The germline V and J ends were trimmed by 5 bases and 3 bases, with 14 bases remaining between them. The length of the CDR3 is 14 residues. The germline CDR1 and CDR2 sequences are GTSNPN and SVGIG (reference sequence). The chain's CDR3 is CAWAGDNIYNEQFF. CDR3 bases: TGTGCCTGGGCAGGGGACAACATCTACAATGAGCAGTTCTTC.

This clone was seen more than once but under ten times. The chain is built from TRBV2 and TRBJ1-1; D remains ambiguous. The CDR3 is 13 amino acids. V shed 3 bases and J shed 5 bases, with 10 bases lying between them. Germline CDR1 SNHLY, CDR2 FYNNEI. The CDR3 nucleotides read TGTGCCAGCAGTGAGGGCAGAACGACTGAAGCTTTCTTT. Its protein product is CASSEGRTTEAFF. Looking up the rest from reference TRBV2 and TRBJ1-1 gives the full variable domain: EPEVTQTPSHQVTQMGQEVILRCVPISNHLYFYWYRQILGQKVEFLVSFYNNEISEKSEIFDDQFSVERPDGSNFTLKIRSTKLEDSAMYFCASSEGRTTEAFFGQGTRLTVV.